Listed here are 21 T cell receptor beta chains from one sample, sequenced in a study of PD-1 blockade in classical Hodgkin lymphoma. The patients all showed relapse after autologous stem cell transplantation, while their brentuximab vedotin exposure varied. Generated by immunoSEQ multiplex PCR, the TCRdb table keeps only in-frame clones and is missing some. There are 66,000 or so clones in the sample; 71% occur only once, and roughly 9% lies in the top ten. Specimen: peripheral blood mononuclear cells (PBMCs), collected before the second cycle of nivolumab. Receptors originate from a human donor with classical Hodgkin lymphoma.

The chain couples TRBV9 to TRBJ2-3; no firm D call. The CDR3 totals 14 residues. The germline gives CDR1 SGDLS, CDR2 YYNGEE. V dropped 4 bases and J dropped 0 bases, with 9 bases sitting between them. The CDR3, as DNA: TGTGCCAGCAGCTTTGGACCGAGCACAGATACGCAGTATTTT. Encoded protein: CASSFGPSTDTQYF.

V gene TRBV20-1 combines with J gene TRBJ1-2, with a tentative D call TRBD1 (5 bases). This CDR3 comprises 9 residues. Per germline, CDR1 DFQATT and CDR2 SNEGSKA (reference sequence). CDR3 nucleotide sequence: TGCACCCCGGGGGGTGGCTACACCTTC. This translates into CTPGGGYTF.

The V gene is TRBV4-1, the J gene TRBJ1-6; D uncertain. Germline V lookup: CDR1 MGHRA, CDR2 YSYEKL. The CDR3 consists of 15 residues. Trimming pared 0 bases from V and 9 bases from J, leaving 12 bases between. CDR3 region: CASSQDITGFSPLHF. Here the CDR3 DNA reads TGCGCCAGCAGCCAAGATATAACGGGTTTTTCACCCCTCCACTTT.

The rearrangement uses TRBV18 and TRBJ1-2, with 12 bases lining up with TRBD1. This CDR3 has 17 amino acids. Trimming at V came to 4 bases and at J to 5 bases, leaving 11 bases not matched to a gene. Germline CDR1 reads KGHSH; CDR2 reads LQKENI. The CDR3: CASSLSGTGGVKYGYTF. DNA of the CDR3: TGTGCCAGCTCACTTTCCGGGACAGGGGGCGTAAAATATGGCTACACCTTC.

The V gene is TRBV15, the J gene TRBJ1-1; 11 positions match TRBD1. In germline, CDR1 is LNHNV, CDR2 YYDKDF (reference sequence). CDR3 length equals 18 residues. Germline trimming cut 2 bases from V and 1 base from J; bases unmatched to any gene: 9. As DNA, the CDR3 is TGTGCCACCAGCAGACCCCTAGGACAGGGGGCCTCGAACACTGAAGCTTTCTTT. It encodes CATSRPLGQGASNTEAFF.

Comment on this clone: The sample carries other DNA sequences with the same CDR3. CDR3 in amino acids: CASSPGPRDGGNQPQHF. As DNA, the CDR3 is TGTGCCAGCAGTCCTGGGCCAAGGGATGGGGGCAATCAGCCCCAGCATTTT. The chain has TRBV27 and TRBJ1-5; D not certain. The ends were cut back, 5 bases at V and 2 bases at J, with 19 bases in the middle. The CDR3 totals 17 residues. The germline gives CDR1 MNHEY, CDR2 SMNVEV (reference sequence).

This chain uses TRBV28 with TRBJ1-2, with D hard to call. There are 13 residues in the CDR3. The V end was cut by 5 bases, the J end by 4 bases, with 11 bases between. CDR1 is MDHEN, CDR2 SYDVKM, per germline. The CDR3 coding sequence is TGTGCCAGCAGTGGCCAGGTGGGCTATGGCTACACCTTC. This encodes CASSGQVGYGYTF.

The chain uses TRBV7-2 and TRBJ2-7; TRBD1 agrees at 8 bases. The germline CDR1 and CDR2 sequences are SGHTA and FQGNSA. After removal of 1 base from V and 3 bases from J, the junction contained 5 bases not matched to a gene. The CDR3 is made up of 15 amino acids. The CDR3 DNA follows: TGTGCCAGCAGCTTAGGGACAGGGACCTACTACGAGCAGTACTTC. It specifies CASSLGTGTYYEQYF.

This clone came up many times. The chain carries TRBV18 and TRBJ1-1; 8 bases match TRBD1. With V trimmed by 5 bases and J by 5 bases, 4 bases remained unmatched. Germline V gene data show CDR1 as KGHSH and CDR2 as LQKENI. CDR3 length: 13 amino acids. CDR3 sequence: CASSRTGGTEAFF. For the CDR3, the DNA is TGTGCCAGCTCAAGAACAGGGGGTACTGAAGCTTTCTTT.

V and J are TRBV2 and TRBJ1-1, with D unresolved. The CDR3 has 14 amino acids. V was clipped by 5 bases and J by 0 bases, with 10 bases between them. The germline gives CDR1 SNHLY, CDR2 FYNNEI. CDR3 amino acids: CASSTQALNTEAFF. CDR3 coding DNA: TGTGCCAGCAGTACCCAGGCGCTGAACACTGAAGCTTTCTTT.

The chain couples TRBV7-2 to TRBJ2-7; D is uncertain. Germline loops: CDR1 SGHTA, CDR2 FQGNSA. V shed 4 bases and J shed 2 bases, with 3 bases lying between them. The CDR3 sequence is 11 residues long. CDR3 bases: TGTGCCAGCAGCTATACCTACGAGCAGTACTTC. Translated, it gives CASSYTYEQYF. The full variable domain, in which reference TRBV7-2 and TRBJ2-7 provide the parts outside the CDR3, is GAGVSQSPSNKVTEKGKDVELRCDPISGHTALYWYRQSLGQGLEFLIYFQGNSAPDKSGLPSDRFSAERTGGSVSTLTIQRTQQEDSAVYLCASSYTYEQYFGPGTRLTVT.

The rearrangement uses TRBV7-9 and TRBJ1-1; D not certain. Trimming took 1 base from V and 4 from J, leaving 7 bases between them. This CDR3 is 13 amino acids long. The V gene's germline CDR1 is SEHNR and CDR2 FQNEAQ (reference sequence). The CDR3 spells CASSLEAITEAFF. The CDR3 DNA reads as TGTGCCAGCAGCTTAGAGGCGATCACTGAAGCTTTCTTT.

This clone was detected only a few times. This rearrangement joins TRBV5-4 to TRBJ2-7, with TRBD2 matching 8 bases. Germline CDR1 and CDR2: SGHNT and YYREEE (reference sequence). The CDR3 is 15 amino acids. V shed 4 bases and J 2 bases; nucleotides not matched to a gene: 8. In DNA, the CDR3 is TGTGCCAGCAGCCCGGGGGGGGGCCAGCCCTACGAGCAGTACTTC. This encodes CASSPGGGQPYEQYF.

There are a few counts of this clone. This chain uses TRBV6-5 with TRBJ1-2, with no clear D. Trimming stripped 0 bases from V and 4 bases from J, with 6 bases between. Germline loops: CDR1 MNHEY, CDR2 SVGAGI. This CDR3 region has 13 residues. Here the CDR3 reads CASSYSFSYGYTF. CDR3 sequence (DNA): TGTGCCAGCAGTTACTCATTCAGCTATGGCTACACCTTC.

The J gene is TRBJ2-3, the V gene TRBV5-1, with D perhaps matching TRBD2 (5 bases). The CDR3 runs 16 residues. Trimming pared 1 base from V and 5 bases from J, leaving 17 bases between. Germline CDR1 reads SGHRS; CDR2 reads YFSETQ. The CDR3 loop is CASSLFGPGSGDTQYF. The CDR3 DNA reads as TGCGCCAGCAGCTTGTTCGGACCGGGGAGTGGAGATACGCAGTATTTT.

The CDR3 region is CASSYVGDTQYF. The DNA of the CDR3 is TGTGCCAGCAGCTACGTCGGGGATACGCAGTATTTT. V and J are TRBV7-8 and TRBJ2-3; D not certain. The CDR3 has 12 residues. CDR1 and CDR2 (germline): SGHVS, FQNEAQ. Trimming cost V 4 bases and J 6 bases, with 8 bases left between them. Full variable domain (outside the CDR3, taken from reference TRBV7-8 and TRBJ2-3): GAGVSQSPRYKVAKRGQDVALRCDPISGHVSLFWYQQALGQGPEFLTYFQNEAQLDKSGLPSDRFFAERPEGSVSTLKIQRTQQEDSAVYLCASSYVGDTQYFGPGTRLTVL.

This chain links TRBV4-2 with TRBJ2-6; D gene unclear. Per the germline V gene, CDR1 is LGHNA and CDR2 is YNFKEQ. The CDR3 is 13 residues long. Trimming shortened V by 4 bases and J by 4 bases, and 5 bases separated the two germline ends. CDR3 sequence reads: CASSPSGANVLTF. The CDR3 DNA reads TGTGCCAGCAGCCCGTCCGGGGCCAACGTCCTGACTTTC.

This clone appeared many times. V and J are TRBV19 and TRBJ1-1, with a tentative D call TRBD1 (5 bases). Looked up from germline, CDR1 is LNHDA and CDR2 is SQIVND (reference sequence). There are 11 residues in the CDR3. V was shortened by 6 bases and J by 7 bases, with 9 bases between the two germline ends. The chain's CDR3 is CASRWGSEAFF. The CDR3 nucleotides read TGTGCCAGTAGATGGGGCAGTGAAGCTTTCTTT.

In this sample, this clone turned up a few times. The rearrangement uses TRBV19 and TRBJ1-1; a weak D match, TRBD1 (5 bases). The CDR3 sequence is 14 residues long. Germline-derived CDR1 and CDR2 are LNHDA and SQIVND (reference sequence). V dropped 2 bases and J dropped 1 base, with 8 bases sitting between them. This CDR3 reads CASSIWGSNTEAFF. CDR3 bases: TGTGCCAGTAGTATATGGGGGTCGAACACTGAAGCTTTCTTT.

The V and J genes are TRBV6-6 and TRBJ1-2, with D uncertain. Germline CDR1 reads MNHNY; CDR2 reads SVGAGI (reference sequence). Trimming stripped 10 bases from V and 0 bases from J, with 15 bases between. CDR3 size: 14 residues. CDR3 sequence reads: CATISSPPNYGYTF. In nucleotides, the CDR3 is TGTGCCACCATCTCAAGCCCCCCTAACTATGGCTACACCTTC.

This clone was observed a handful of times. The V call is TRBV2, the J call TRBJ2-7; D might be TRBD1 (5 bases). The CDR3 spans 13 residues. V gave up 5 bases and J gave up 5 bases, with 13 bases separating them. In germline, CDR1 is SNHLY, CDR2 FYNNEI. The CDR3 bases are TGTGCCAGCAGTTGGACACGTGGGAACGAGCAGTACTTC. Encoded protein: CASSWTRGNEQYF.